The 5 T cell receptor beta chains reported below all come from one sample, sequenced in a study of blood T cell repertoires in COVID-19. Repertoires were generated with immunoSEQ multiplex PCR, while TCRdb's copy carries only in-frame clones and drops some. The sample lists 200,000 to 250,000 clones; around 90% were seen once. Sequenced input: PBMCs or T cells enriched from blood (not recorded which). The source of these receptors is a man aged 25-45 years who had recovered from COVID-19.

J is TRBJ1-5 and V is TRBV7-2, with D possibly matching TRBD1 (6 bases). Per germline, CDR1 SGHTA and CDR2 FQGNSA. Trimming took off 6 bases at V and 1 base at J, with 10 bases between the two ends. CDR3 size: 14 residues. The CDR3 here is CASRSGVSNQPQHF. The CDR3 DNA reads TGTGCCAGCAGGTCAGGGGTCAGCAATCAGCCCCAGCATTTT.

J is TRBJ2-7 and V is TRBV10-1; D is perhaps TRBD2 (5 bases). Trimming removed 2 bases at V and 7 bases at J, with 12 bases between. The CDR3 consists of 13 residues. Germline assignment: CDR1 WNHNN and CDR2 SYGVQD (reference sequence). CDR3 in amino acids: CASSEKGSGEQYF. CDR3 nucleotide sequence: TGCGCCAGCAGTGAGAAAGGTTCGGGGGAGCAGTACTTC.

This sequence joins TRBV28 and TRBJ1-1, with D tentatively TRBD1 (5 bases). Germline V gene lookup returns CDR1 MDHEN and CDR2 SYDVKM. The CDR3 runs to 14 residues. V lost 6 bases and J 0 bases, leaving 11 bases between the germline ends. CDR3 region: CASSQTGLNTEAFF. Written as DNA, the CDR3 is TGTGCCAGCAGCCAAACAGGCCTGAACACTGAAGCTTTCTTT.

The V gene is TRBV6-2 or TRBV6-3, the J gene TRBJ1-5; 10 bases align to TRBD1. J was trimmed by 4 bases and V by 4 bases; bases with no gene match: 7. The germline gives CDR1 MNHEY, CDR2 SVGEGT. This CDR3 has 16 residues. The CDR3: CASSLPGTGENQPQHF. The CDR3 DNA follows: TGTGCCAGCAGTTTACCCGGGACAGGGGAAAATCAGCCCCAGCATTTT.

J is TRBJ2-7 and V is TRBV10-3; a possible D gene is TRBD2 (6 bases). The CDR3 has 13 amino acids. V lost 4 bases to trimming and J lost 3 bases, with 10 bases between them. Germline loops: CDR1 ENHRY, CDR2 SYGVKD. DNA for the CDR3: TGTGCCATCAGTGCGGGGGAAAGCTACGAGCAGTACTTC. It translates to CAISAGESYEQYF.